What follows are 7 T cell receptor beta chains derived from one specimen sequenced in a study of blood T cell repertoires in COVID-19. Method: immunoSEQ multiplex PCR; TCRdb's copy keeps in-frame clones and lacks some. The sample includes some 150,000 clones, 70% to 90% of them seen just once. Material for sequencing was peripheral blood. The source is a woman between 45 and 60 years old with acute or convalescent COVID-19.

The V gene is TRBV5-1, the J gene TRBJ2-3, with TRBD1 as a possible D gene (6 bases). Germline V gene lookup returns CDR1 SGHRS and CDR2 YFSETQ. This CDR3 has 14 amino acids. Trimming took 8 bases from V and 2 from J, leaving 15 bases between them. In DNA, the CDR3 is TGCGCCAGTTACCGCAGGGGAATCACAGATACGCAGTATTTT. This translates into CASYRRGITDTQYF.

This clone came up many times. The rearrangement links TRBV9 to TRBJ1-6, with D maybe TRBD1 (6 bases). The CDR3 runs to 12 residues. With 3 bases removed from V and 12 bases from J, the gap between germline ends came to 10 bases. The germline gives CDR1 SGDLS, CDR2 YYNGEE. CDR3 DNA: TGTGCCAGCAGCGGCACAGGGAAACCCCTCCACTTT. It yields the protein CASSGTGKPLHF.

J is TRBJ2-2 and V is TRBV4-3; TRBD1 aligns across 8 bases. Germline V lookup: CDR1 LGHNA, CDR2 YSLEER. The CDR3 is 19 residues long. V dropped 0 bases and J dropped 3; count of bases not matched to a gene: 12. The CDR3 spells CASSQDLVGAGGDTGELFF. For the CDR3, the DNA is TGCGCCAGCAGCCAAGATCTTGTTGGGGCAGGGGGCGACACCGGGGAGCTGTTTTTT.

The V gene is TRBV6-2 or TRBV6-3, the J gene TRBJ2-7; D might be TRBD2 (5 bases). The V gene lost 7 bases and the J gene lost 5 bases, with 24 bases spanning the gap. This CDR3 contains 16 residues. Germline CDR1 and CDR2: MNHEY and SVGEGT. In DNA, the CDR3 is TGTGCCAGCATCCCGAGGGCCTACAGTTCGGGCCACGAGCAGTACTTC. It translates to CASIPRAYSSGHEQYF.

V gene TRBV3-1 (or the pseudogene TRBV3-2) combines with J gene TRBJ1-1; 7 positions agree with TRBD1. V lost 1 base and J lost 0; bases outside the gene matches: 5. Germline-derived CDR1 and CDR2 are LGHDT and YNNKEL (reference sequence). This CDR3 spans 16 amino acids. The CDR3 nucleotides are TGTGCCAGCAGCCAAGCTCGCGGGACAGTGAACACTGAAGCTTTCTTT. Translation: CASSQARGTVNTEAFF.

The chain joins TRBV11-2 to TRBJ1-2; unclear D gene. Germline CDR1 SGHAT, CDR2 FQNNGV. This CDR3 region has 19 residues. Trimming left V 1 base short and J 4 bases short, with 25 bases between. This CDR3 is CASSLGPPLTSPIRYGYTF. The DNA of the CDR3 is TGTGCCAGCAGCTTAGGGCCCCCGTTGACAAGCCCAATTCGCTATGGCTACACCTTC.

The chain is built from TRBV11-2 and TRBJ1-1; TRBD1 might be the D (6 bases). Trimming took 1 base from V and 7 from J, leaving 7 bases between them. This CDR3 region has 12 residues. CDR1 and CDR2 from the germline V gene are SGHAT and FQNNGV. The DNA for the CDR3 is TGTGCCAGCAGCTTAGCAGGGGATGAAGCTTTCTTT. Protein sequence: CASSLAGDEAFF.